These T cell receptor beta chains were read from a single sample in a study of PD-L1 blockade in urothelial cancer. Clones were sequenced by immunoSEQ multiplex PCR, and TCRdb holds only the in-frame ones, with some missing. In the table there are about 51,000 clones, around 84% of which are singletons. Sequenced here: PBMCs, sampled around atezolizumab (anti-PD-L1) treatment. All receptors derive from a man in his fifties or sixties with urothelial cancer. Each CDR3 is given without its conserved first and last residue. Clone size is stated in some rows and not others, as once, few, many or a class when expanded.

v_call,clone_size,cdr3_aa
TRBV27,once,ATRRGRDEKLF
TRBV5-5,once,ASSFRGMDEKLF
TRBV7-9,-,ASSLDRGLPEAF
TRBV18,-,ASSSNAGGQETQY
TRBV7-9,-,ASSLGKTGGRSGGYT
TRBV7-2,-,ASSLNQGLGNTEAF
TRBV5-1,-,ASSPSQVGNTEAF
TRBV7-3,once,ASSLTGQSNQPQH
TRBV7-2,-,ASSLPTRTSNYGYT
TRBV14,-,ASSQGYGQGNIQY
TRBV7-2,-,ASSSSTGTYEQY
TRBV7-2,-,ASSSGPGEAF
TRBV18,-,ASSPGGAWGEAF
TRBV7-6,-,ASSLRTGSNTEAF
TRBV2,-,ASTPHRGQGELF
TRBV5-1,-,ASSLLGGLTEAF
TRBV5-1,-,ASSLGQGNEKLF
TRBV7-6,once,ASSLGILGANVLT
TRBV6-6,few,ASKGGQRHTGELF
TRBV19,few,ASAGDRVYNQPQH
TRBV6-5,-,ASTGRDYEQF
TRBV30,-,AWKTSGGTGELF
TRBV9,-,ASSVRQGNTGELF
TRBV4-1,-,ASSQATGYYGYT
TRBV6-5,once,ASSSSRNEQY
TRBV5-1,-,ASSQRTKNTGELF
TRBV7-2,-,ASSPSGRASTNEKLF
TRBV6-5,-,ASSYSTGGGYEQY
TRBV13,-,ASSLGRESGYT
TRBV6-5,-,ASSPPEYEQY
TRBV2,-,ASSERTGSTSYEQY
TRBV10-2,-,ASSSTSGSEVGF
TRBV7-9,once,ASSFSSGSTDTQY
TRBV27,-,ASSLSGTTGPDTQY
TRBV5-4,-,ASSLDPGNYGYT
TRBV18,-,ASSPPQKNTEAF
TRBV9,-,ASSVGQTRISGNTIY
TRBV5-1,-,ASGPASGSNTDTQY
TRBV13,-,ASSHLVGSDGQPQGTF
TRBV19,once,ASRFTGLNTGNTIY
TRBV7-9,few,ASSSWTGATDTQY
TRBV2,-,ASSGIDYNSPLH
TRBV7-9,-,ASSLAQERSGNTIY
TRBV10-3,-,AISESYRETEAF
TRBV12-5,-,ASRRGGDGEQF
TRBV10-3,-,AISKTGGDETQY
TRBV28,-,ASKPGGGKGYT
TRBV27,-,ASSLFGQGSYEQY
TRBV27,-,ASSSGQTSGNTIY
TRBV4-1,-,ASSQGRDTDTQY
TRBV7-3,-,ASSLEGTTTGELF
TRBV6-1,-,ASTRGQYYTGELF
TRBV6-6,-,ASSYGTSGRTDTQY
TRBV14,-,ASSPQDRHGYT
TRBV2,few,ASSERRLFQETQY
TRBV19,-,ASSIGTSGGTEQF
TRBV5-1,-,ASSLVSSFRQISYEQY
TRBV27,-,ASSPLRLAGGRGTQY
TRBV30,-,ACNGGRGLGNTIY
TRBV15,-,ATSTETSLFTDTQY